This T cell receptor beta chain was identified during a study of monozygotic twins with inflammatory bowel disease. Comments on this clonotype: Its specificity is not known.

CDR1 and CDR2 from the germline V gene are LGHNA and YNFKEQ. The CDR3 contains 13 residues. General study results and limits: The data gave no support to a single strong IBD-associated signal or clonotype. Some repertoire variability may stem from patients' differing immunosuppressive treatments. IBD patients share fewer clonotypes with other people than healthy twins do, especially with disease activity.

During cDNA synthesis, UMIs that each contained a 6-nucleotide sample barcode were added by means of template switching. Each CDR3 protein gets one entry in TCRdb, which reprocessed the 5' RACE reads and gives no DNA. The sample table sets out approximately 400,000 distinct CDR3 sequences. The clonotype originates from a human donor with ulcerative colitis or Crohn's disease, or a healthy co-twin of an affected twin (not recorded which). The chain combines TRBV4-2 with TRBJ1-5. Sequenced material: blood. The CDR3 protein is CASSQDLRQPQHF.